The 20 T cell receptor beta chains in this list originate from one sample, sequenced in a study of control samples from healthy donors and cancer patients. Sequenced by immunoSEQ multiplex PCR; TCRdb stores in-frame clones only, minus some. The table shows 150,000 to 200,000 clones, with 91% occurring only once. Sequenced: blood. The source is a woman aged 40 to 49 in good health.

This chain links TRBV27 with TRBJ2-3; D is unresolved. CDR1 and CDR2 from the germline V gene are MNHEY and SMNVEV (reference sequence). CDR3 length: 13 residues. Trimming removed 1 base from V and 2 bases from J, with 4 bases in between. The CDR3 sequence: CASSLYPTDTQYF. DNA of the CDR3: TGTGCCAGCAGTTTATACCCCACAGATACGCAGTATTTT.

This chain connects TRBV5-5 to TRBJ2-3, with D perhaps assigned TRBD1 or TRBD2 (6 bases each). The CDR3 is made up of 14 amino acids. The ends were cut back, 1 base at V and 4 bases at J, with 10 bases in the middle. Germline V gene data show CDR1 as SGHKS and CDR2 as YYEKEE (reference sequence). The CDR3 loop reads CASSLPGEADTQYF. CDR3 DNA: TGTGCCAGCAGCTTGCCAGGGGAGGCAGATACGCAGTATTTT. Supplemented by reference TRBV5-5 and TRBJ2-3, the full variable domain reads DAGVTQSPTHLIKTRGQQVTLRCSPISGHKSVSWYQQVLGQGPQFIFQYYEKEERGRGNFPDRFSARQFPNYSSELNVNALLLGDSALYLCASSLPGEADTQYFGPGTRLTVL.

The genes are TRBV28 and TRBJ1-5, with TRBD1 identical over 8 bases. The germline CDR1 and CDR2 sequences are MDHEN and SYDVKM. V was clipped by 4 bases and J by 3 bases; unmatched bases: 11. This CDR3 comprises 17 residues. CDR3 nucleotides: TGTGCCAGCAGTTCCAACCGGGACAGGAGTATCAATCAGCCCCAGCATTTT. The encoded protein is CASSSNRDRSINQPQHF.

The chain has TRBV5-1 and TRBJ2-1; TRBD1 aligns across 8 bases. V lost 3 bases and J lost 6; bases outside the gene matches: 8. The V gene's germline CDR1 is SGHRS and CDR2 YFSETQ. The CDR3 consists of 15 residues. The CDR3: CASSSMQGALNEQFF. The DNA of the CDR3 is TGCGCCAGCAGCTCCATGCAGGGGGCCCTCAATGAGCAGTTCTTC.

V is TRBV5-6 and J is TRBJ2-7; 9 bases line up with TRBD1. This CDR3 contains 14 residues. CDR1 and CDR2 from the germline V gene are SGHDT and YYEEEE. Germline trimming cut 4 bases from V and 0 bases from J; bases unmatched to any gene: 2. The CDR3 reads CASSPTGGSYEQYF. The CDR3 DNA reads as TGTGCCAGCAGCCCGACAGGGGGCTCCTACGAGCAGTACTTC.

The rearrangement uses TRBV4-2 and TRBJ1-2; 7 positions agree with TRBD1. This CDR3 has 16 residues. J gave up 6 bases and V 1 base, and 11 bases lay outside the gene matches. In germline, CDR1 is LGHNA, CDR2 YNFKEQ. As DNA, the CDR3 is TGTGCCAGCAGCCAAGTGGACATCAGACAGGGAGATGGCTACACCTTC. It translates to CASSQVDIRQGDGYTF.

This chain links TRBV5-1 with TRBJ2-5, with 8 nucleotides matching TRBD2. Germline CDR1 reads SGHRS; CDR2 reads YFSETQ. CDR3 size: 16 residues. V shed 4 bases, J shed 0 bases, and the junction held 8 bases outside the gene matches. This chain's CDR3 is CASSPKTTSDQETQYF. As DNA, the CDR3 is TGCGCCAGCAGCCCCAAGACGACTAGCGACCAAGAGACCCAGTACTTC.

V and J are TRBV7-9 and TRBJ2-7; D is unresolved. CDR3 length: 14 residues. From germline, CDR1 is SEHNR and CDR2 FQNEAQ (reference sequence). Trimming took 1 base from V and 3 from J, leaving 10 bases between them. The CDR3 loop is CASSLGAQNYEQYF. The CDR3 DNA reads as TGTGCCAGCAGCTTAGGGGCCCAGAACTACGAGCAGTACTTC.

In DNA, the CDR3 is TGTGCCAGCAGTCAAATAGCGGGGGGCCTATCTGGGGCCAACGTCCTGACTTTC. It yields the protein CASSQIAGGLSGANVLTF. V gene TRBV3-1 (or the pseudogene TRBV3-2) combines with J gene TRBJ2-6, with TRBD2 matching 10 bases. Trimming at V came to 6 bases and at J to 1 base, leaving 9 bases not matched to a gene. Looked up from germline, CDR1 is LGHDT and CDR2 is YNNKEL (reference sequence). The CDR3 is 18 amino acids.

About this clone itself: The sample carries other DNA sequences with the same CDR3. This rearrangement joins TRBV18 to TRBJ2-7; D ambiguous. The germline V and J ends were trimmed by 2 bases and 5 bases, with 4 bases remaining between them. The CDR3 consists of 11 residues. From germline, CDR1 is KGHSH and CDR2 LQKENI. The CDR3 sequence: CASSPGHEQYF. CDR3 nucleotide sequence: TGTGCCAGCTCACCAGGGCACGAGCAGTACTTC.

CDR3 nucleotides: TGCGCCAGCAGCCAAGGTTACAGCCCCTCTGGAAACACCATATATTTT. Its translation: CASSQGYSPSGNTIYF. The chain uses TRBV4-1 and TRBJ1-3; D unclear. Germline-derived CDR1 and CDR2 are MGHRA and YSYEKL. Trimming took 1 base from V and 0 from J, leaving 10 bases between them. CDR3 length: 16 amino acids.

Here the CDR3 reads CASSIGPGGQPQHF. CDR3 in DNA: TGTGCCAGTAGTATAGGCCCCGGGGGACAGCCCCAGCATTTT. The chain links TRBV19 to TRBJ1-5, with D perhaps TRBD1 (5 bases). Trimming took off 1 base at V and 7 bases at J, with 11 bases between the two ends. CDR1 is LNHDA and CDR2 is SQIVND in the germline V gene (reference sequence). The CDR3 loop spans 14 amino acids. The full variable domain, rest sourced from reference TRBV19 and TRBJ1-5, is DGGITQSPKYLFRKEGQNVTLSCEQNLNHDAMYWYRQDPGQGLRLIYYSQIVNDFQKGDIAEGYSVSREKKESFPLTVTSAQKNPTAFYLCASSIGPGGQPQHFGDGTRLSIL.

This chain connects TRBV4-1 to TRBJ2-2; D is uncertain. Trimming cost V 0 bases and J 7 bases, with 9 bases left between them. The CDR3 runs 14 residues. CDR1 and CDR2 from the germline V gene are MGHRA and YSYEKL. The CDR3, as DNA: TGCGCCAGCAGCCAAGAAGCATCGGGCGGGGAGCTGTTTTTT. This gives the protein CASSQEASGGELFF.

V usage is TRBV9 and J usage is TRBJ1-1; D remains ambiguous. The CDR3 consists of 15 residues. Germline values: CDR1 SGDLS, CDR2 YYNGEE. V was clipped by 4 bases and J by 1 base, with 14 bases between them. CDR3 residues: CASSIVFQANTEAFF. The CDR3 DNA sequence: TGTGCCAGCAGCATTGTATTTCAAGCGAACACTGAAGCTTTCTTT.

V and J are TRBV9 and TRBJ1-1; TRBD1 aligns across 7 bases. Trimming cost V 4 bases and J 4 bases; bases outside gene matches: 10. Germline CDR1 is SGDLS and CDR2 is YYNGEE. CDR3 length equals 15 residues. This CDR3 is CASSQDRVVSTEAFF. Here the CDR3 DNA reads TGTGCCAGCAGCCAAGACAGGGTCGTCAGCACTGAAGCTTTCTTT.

The rearrangement uses TRBV20-1 and TRBJ2-1; TRBD2 might be the D (6 bases). Trimming shortened V by 5 bases and J by 5 bases, and 7 bases separated the two germline ends. This CDR3 comprises 11 residues. Germline values: CDR1 DFQATT, CDR2 SNEGSKA (reference sequence). This CDR3 reads CSARGDNEQFF. CDR3 DNA: TGCAGTGCTCGCGGGGACAATGAGCAGTTCTTC.

The V call is TRBV5-1, the J call TRBJ2-3, with 7 bases fitting TRBD2. This CDR3 is built from 17 residues. Germline V gives CDR1 SGHRS, CDR2 YFSETQ. Trimming took 5 bases from V and 2 from J; bases not matched to a gene: 14. The CDR3 DNA follows: TGCGCCAGCAGTAGTGGCCCCTCTAGCGGTGACACAGATACGCAGTATTTT. Translation gives CASSSGPSSGDTDTQYF.

The V and J genes are TRBV13 and TRBJ2-7, with D uncertain. Germline lookup yields CDR1 PRHDT and CDR2 FYEKMQ (reference sequence). The CDR3 sequence is 13 residues long. V gave up 0 bases and J gave up 3 bases, with 6 bases separating them. CDR3 region: CASSLGADYEQYF. CDR3 coding DNA: TGTGCCAGCAGCTTAGGGGCAGACTACGAGCAGTACTTC.

The chain joins TRBV3-1 (or the pseudogene TRBV3-2) to TRBJ1-1; tentatively, D is TRBD1 (6 bases). V lost 8 bases, J lost 1 base, and 14 bases lay in between. The CDR3 contains 14 residues. Germline lookup yields CDR1 LGHDT and CDR2 YNNKEL (reference sequence). CDR3 coding DNA: TGTGCCAGCTCCAACCGGGGACAGAACACTGAAGCTTTCTTT. It yields the protein CASSNRGQNTEAFF.

The genes are TRBV7-6 and TRBJ2-1, with TRBD2 matching 7 bases. Losses at the gene ends were 0 bases for V and 3 bases for J; bases not matched to a gene: 8. Germline V gene sequence: CDR1 SGHVS, CDR2 FNYEAQ. The CDR3 is 17 amino acids. CDR3 amino acids: CASSLAPLTSDYNEQFF. The CDR3 DNA is TGTGCCAGCAGCTTAGCGCCGTTAACTAGCGACTACAATGAGCAGTTCTTC. The variable domain in full, completed from reference TRBV7-6 and TRBJ2-1, reads GAGVSQSPRYKVTKRGQDVALRCDPISGHVSLYWYRQALGQGPEFLTYFNYEAQQDKSGLPNDRFSAERPEGSISTLTIQRTEQRDSAMYRCASSLAPLTSDYNEQFFGPGTRLTVL.